Listed here are 5 T cell receptor beta chains from one sample, sequenced in a study of blood T cell repertoires in COVID-19. TCRdb's table, derived via immunoSEQ multiplex PCR, lists solely in-frame clones and lacks some. The sample records approximately 210,000 clones, around 84% being singletons. What was sequenced was peripheral blood. All receptors derive from a man between 25 and 39 years old with active or convalescent COVID-19.

This chain connects TRBV7-2 to TRBJ2-3, with D possibly being TRBD2 (6 bases). The length of the CDR3 is 15 residues. Trimming removed 6 bases from V and 1 base from J, with 14 bases in between. Germline lookup yields CDR1 SGHTA and CDR2 FQGNSA. In nucleotides, the CDR3 is TGTGCCAGCAGTTTCCTAGCGACGGGCACAGATACGCAGTATTTT. It codes for CASSFLATGTDTQYF.

The chain carries TRBV10-3 and TRBJ1-2; D is unclear. CDR3 size: 14 residues. Trimming pared 7 bases from V and 4 bases from J, leaving 16 bases between. From germline, CDR1 is ENHRY and CDR2 SYGVKD. In DNA form, the CDR3 reads TGTGCCATCAAGGGAGGGAAAGATTCCTATGGCTACACCTTC. Translation: CAIKGGKDSYGYTF.

V is TRBV9 and J is TRBJ1-4, with 9 nucleotides matching TRBD1. V lost 3 bases to trimming and J lost 5 bases; unmatched junction nucleotides: 2. This CDR3 region has 14 residues. From germline, CDR1 is SGDLS and CDR2 YYNGEE. This CDR3 is CASSADRGNEKLFF. The CDR3 region has the DNA TGTGCCAGCAGCGCCGACAGGGGGAATGAAAAACTGTTTTTT.

The chain employs TRBV6-5 and TRBJ1-6; 8 bases agree with TRBD1. V shed 6 bases, J shed 7 bases, and the junction held 8 bases outside the gene matches. Germline-derived CDR1 and CDR2 are MNHEY and SVGAGI. This CDR3 is built from 15 residues. The CDR3 coding sequence is TGTGCCAGCAGCATCCGGACAGGGAGGAATTCACCCCTCCACTTT. This codes for CASSIRTGRNSPLHF.

The V and J genes are TRBV4-3 and TRBJ2-5; D remains unclear. V was trimmed by 1 base and J by 0 bases, leaving 6 bases between them. This CDR3 comprises 14 residues. Germline V CDR1 and CDR2: LGHNA, YSLEER. For the CDR3, the DNA is TGCGCCAGCAGCCAAGCCGCGTACCAAGAGACCCAGTACTTC. Translation gives CASSQAAYQETQYF.